The T cell receptor (beta chain) described here comes from a study of blood T cells in healthy people across ages. The CDR3 loop spans 12 amino acids. Germline values: CDR1 DFQATT, CDR2 SNEGSKA (reference sequence). Primed by a sample-barcoded 5' primer and a J-beta primer mix, a second PCR proceeded for about 6 to 12 cycles. TCRdb itself ran the 5' RACE reads through MiXCR, one entry per CDR3 protein. The table records 800,000 to 950,000 distinct CDR3 sequences, 40% to 60% of them present only once. The authors isolated at least 6 million PBMCs per sample. This clonotype appeared a single time. The genes are TRBV20-1 and TRBJ2-7, with D perhaps assigned TRBD1 or TRBD2 (5 bases each). Gene TRBJ2-5 matches the end of the DNA better, so the J call may be wrong. This clonotype originated in a young man in good health. Sequencing input: blood. CDR3 coding DNA: TGCAGTGCCAGACAAGAGGGGGAGACCCAGTACTTC. Protein sequence: CSARQEGETQYF.